This TCR beta chain was recorded in a study of blood T cell repertoires in COVID-19. Study-wide context: Donors in the United States, Italy and Spain gave samples during acute or convalescent COVID-19. In each case, the material was cDNA or gDNA derived from T cells, B-cell-depleted T cells, or PBMCs.

This CDR3 has 12 residues. Germline V gene sequence: CDR1 SEHNR, CDR2 FQNEAQ (reference sequence). Methods used by the authors: Amplification from reference gene primers served as the basis for estimated nucleated cell counts. Only in-frame clones appear in the TCRdb table, and some are missing; sequencing was by immunoSEQ multiplex PCR. From that table come the V and J calls and clone size; the DNA was used to work out D and trimming. This table has approximately 260,000 clones, 82% appearing once. The rearrangement joins TRBV7-9 to TRBJ2-1; D perhaps matches TRBD1 (5 bases). Input material: peripheral blood. The clonotype originates from a woman aged 80 or older with active or convalescent COVID-19. CDR3 sequence: CAAAGSYNEQFF. For the CDR3, the DNA is TGTGCGGCAGCAGGGTCCTACAATGAGCAGTTCTTC. The full variable domain, its missing parts supplied by reference TRBV7-9 and TRBJ2-1, is DTGVSQNPRHKITKRGQNVTFRCDPISEHNRLYWYRQTLGQGPEFLTYFQNEAQLEKSRLLSDRFSAERPKGSFSTLEIQRTEQGDSAMYLCAAAGSYNEQFFGPGTRLTVL.